Below are 21 T cell receptor beta chains sequenced from a single sample in a study of T cell repertoires in cytomegalovirus infection. TCRdb reprocessed the reads via MiXCR and lists one record per CDR3 protein. Here the sample spans approximately 500,000 distinct CDR3 sequences, 11% being singletons. The sequencing sample was made of PBMCs. The receptors shown here come from a human donor in good health (CMV status not recorded). Some clones in this sample may be carry-over from other donors' samples.

This clonotype came up a few times. The V gene is TRBV6-2 or TRBV6-3, the J gene TRBJ2-3; D is possibly TRBD2 (6 bases). This CDR3 comprises 13 residues. Trimming cost V 6 bases and J 0 bases, with 7 bases left between them. The germline gives CDR1 MNHEY, CDR2 SVGEGT. CDR3 protein: CASRGTSTDTQYF. CDR3 in DNA: TGTGCCAGCAGAGGGACTAGCACAGATACGCAGTATTTT.

In this sample, this clonotype turned up a few times. The J gene is TRBJ2-6, the V gene TRBV4-2; TRBD1 agrees at 9 bases. The CDR3 contains 21 residues. The V segment lost 2 bases and the J segment 1 base; nucleotides outside the gene matches: 15. CDR1 and CDR2 from the germline V gene are LGHNA and YNFKEQ. CDR3: CASSQNQEWGQGLSGANVLTF. For the CDR3, the DNA is TGTGCCAGCAGCCAAAATCAAGAGTGGGGACAGGGACTTTCTGGGGCCAACGTCCTGACTTTC.

The table lists this clonotype with many counts. V usage is TRBV12-3 or TRBV12-4 and J usage is TRBJ1-1, with D unresolved. V was shortened by 3 bases and J by 6 bases, with 14 bases between the two germline ends. The CDR3 is 14 amino acids. The CDR3 is CASSLKGGVSEAFF. CDR3 nucleotide sequence: TGTGCCAGCAGTTTGAAGGGTGGGGTGTCTGAAGCTTTCTTT.

This clonotype appeared many times. The V and J genes are TRBV7-6 and TRBJ1-2, with unresolved D. V was cut by 2 bases and J by 0 bases, with 25 bases left in between. The CDR3 runs 20 residues. CDR1 SGHVS and CDR2 FNYEAQ come from the germline V gene. The DNA for the CDR3 is TGTGCCAGCAGCTTATCTCCCATCCCCCCGCGGGTGACTACTAACTATGGCTACACCTTC. This codes for CASSLSPIPPRVTTNYGYTF.

This clonotype came up many times. V is TRBV12-3 or TRBV12-4 and J is TRBJ1-5, with a tentative D call TRBD1 (5 bases). Trimming pared 1 base from V and 5 bases from J, leaving 15 bases between. This CDR3 is built from 16 residues. CDR3 bases: TGTGCCAGCAGTTTAGGATCAGGGAGTAGGTATCAGCCCCAGCATTTT. Protein product: CASSLGSGSRYQPQHF.

In its sample, this clonotype was seen a few times. The chain is built from TRBV6-2 or TRBV6-3 and TRBJ2-1; weak D call: TRBD1 (6 bases). V lost 5 bases and J 6 bases, leaving 20 bases between the germline ends. Germline V gives CDR1 MNHEY, CDR2 SVGEGT. This CDR3 is built from 16 residues. Written as DNA, the CDR3 is TGTGCCAGCAGTCCCGTACAGGGCCTCACGACCAATGAGCAGTTCTTC. Residues: CASSPVQGLTTNEQFF.

In this sample, this clonotype turned up many times. The chain employs TRBV7-2 and TRBJ2-2; TRBD2 agrees at 11 bases. V dropped 10 bases and J dropped 7; count of bases not matched to a gene: 11. Per germline, CDR1 SGHTA and CDR2 FQGNSA. The CDR3 sequence is 15 residues long. CDR3 sequence reads: CATSTSGNLIGELFF. In DNA form, the CDR3 reads TGTGCCACCTCGACTAGCGGGAATCTAATCGGGGAGCTGTTTTTT.

This clonotype showed up just a few times. The chain is built from TRBV19 and TRBJ1-5; D possibly corresponds to TRBD1 (5 bases). The CDR3 consists of 16 residues. The V end lost 8 bases, the J end lost 4 bases, and 21 bases lay between the germline ends. Germline V gene sequence: CDR1 LNHDA, CDR2 SQIVND (reference sequence). CDR3 sequence: CASAEGQGRWNQPQHF. CDR3 DNA: TGTGCCAGTGCCGAGGGGCAGGGTAGATGGAATCAGCCCCAGCATTTT.

The sample holds many counts of this clonotype. This rearrangement joins TRBV19 to TRBJ2-1; 14 bases are shared with TRBD2. J was trimmed by 4 bases and V by 5 bases; bases with no gene match: 7. Germline V lookup: CDR1 LNHDA, CDR2 SQIVND (reference sequence). This CDR3 region has 17 residues. The CDR3 sequence is CASSLRLAGGLYNEQFF. The CDR3 coding sequence is TGTGCCAGTAGTCTTCGACTAGCGGGAGGGCTTTACAATGAGCAGTTCTTC. The variable domain in full, with the rest retrieved from reference TRBV19 and TRBJ2-1, is DGGITQSPKYLFRKEGQNVTLSCEQNLNHDAMYWYRQDPGQGLRLIYYSQIVNDFQKGDIAEGYSVSREKKESFPLTVTSAQKNPTAFYLCASSLRLAGGLYNEQFFGPGTRLTVL.

The chain uses TRBV5-4 and TRBJ2-1; 10 nucleotides line up with TRBD1. J lost 3 bases, V lost 4 bases, and 4 bases had no gene match. Looked up from germline, CDR1 is SGHNT and CDR2 is YYREEE (reference sequence). The CDR3 sequence is 15 residues long. DNA of the CDR3: TGTGCCAGCAGCCCCGGACAGGGGGGCTACAATGAGCAGTTCTTC. Encoded protein: CASSPGQGGYNEQFF.

The chain has TRBV9 and TRBJ2-7; 9 nucleotides agree with TRBD1. In germline, CDR1 is SGDLS, CDR2 YYNGEE. This CDR3 region has 14 residues. The V segment lost 4 bases and the J segment 7 bases; nucleotides outside the gene matches: 9. The CDR3 DNA sequence: TGTGCCAGCAGCATCCGGGACAGGGTCGGAGAGCAGTACTTC. This encodes CASSIRDRVGEQYF.

This chain connects TRBV28 to TRBJ2-1; TRBD1 matches 7 bases. The CDR3 has 16 residues. Trimming cost V 1 base and J 2 bases; bases outside gene matches: 5. Germline CDR1 is MDHEN and CDR2 is SYDVKM. DNA of the CDR3: TGTGCCAGCAGTTTATTAGGGCAGGGGGCCTACAATGAGCAGTTCTTC. Translating it yields CASSLLGQGAYNEQFF.

This clonotype was seen at least ten times. V is TRBV7-3 and J is TRBJ1-3; 9 bases fit TRBD1. Germline lookup yields CDR1 SGHTA and CDR2 FQGTGA. Trimming at V came to 1 base and at J to 7 bases, leaving 20 bases not matched to a gene. CDR3 size: 20 residues. The CDR3 nucleotides read TGTGCCAGCAGCTTAAGGTTGGACAGGGGAATGGGACGACGGGCGAACACCATATATTTT. This sequence encodes CASSLRLDRGMGRRANTIYF.

The gene calls are TRBV19 and TRBJ2-1, with a weak D call TRBD1 (5 bases). The germline V and J ends were trimmed by 3 bases and 10 bases, with 22 bases remaining between them. This CDR3 comprises 16 residues. Germline CDR1 and CDR2: LNHDA and SQIVND (reference sequence). As DNA, the CDR3 is TGTGCCAGTAGTATCTCCAGGGAACCGGACCTCGGCGAGCAGTTCTTC. Translated: CASSISREPDLGEQFF.

The chain recombines TRBV6-6 with TRBJ2-1; tentatively, D is TRBD2 (6 bases). Trimming stripped 0 bases from V and 4 bases from J, with 7 bases between. In germline, CDR1 is MNHNY, CDR2 SVGAGI (reference sequence). This CDR3 contains 14 residues. The CDR3 DNA is TGTGCCAGCAGTTACTCAGGGAGGTACAATGAGCAGTTCTTC. The encoded protein is CASSYSGRYNEQFF.

The chain combines TRBV29-1 with TRBJ2-7; 9 nucleotides agree with TRBD2. V shed 6 bases, J shed 0 bases, and the junction held 9 bases outside the gene matches. The germline V gene encodes CDR1 SQVTM and CDR2 ANQGSEA. This CDR3 contains 15 residues. The CDR3 reads CSVVRTSAHSYEQYF. In DNA, the CDR3 is TGCAGCGTCGTCCGGACTAGCGCACACTCCTACGAGCAGTACTTC.

This clonotype was recorded many times. The J gene is TRBJ2-3, the V gene TRBV27; D may match TRBD1 or TRBD2 (6 bases each). The CDR3 extends over 12 amino acids. Trimming cost V 6 bases and J 10 bases, with 14 bases left between them. Germline-derived CDR1 and CDR2 are MNHEY and SMNVEV (reference sequence). The CDR3 protein is CASSWRGDPQYF. As DNA, the CDR3 is TGTGCCAGCAGCTGGAGGGGGGACCCGCAGTATTTT.

The J gene is TRBJ2-1, the V gene TRBV19; possible D gene TRBD2, 6 bases. Germline lookup yields CDR1 LNHDA and CDR2 SQIVND (reference sequence). Deletions cut 3 bases from V and 10 bases from J, with 10 bases between. The CDR3 contains 12 residues. CDR3 coding DNA: TGTGCCAGTAGTATGGAGGCGGGGGAGCAGTTCTTC. Protein: CASSMEAGEQFF.

This clonotype was observed many times. The chain couples TRBV7-3 to TRBJ2-2; 8 bases map to TRBD1. The CDR3 has 17 residues. From germline, CDR1 is SGHTA and CDR2 FQGTGA. With V trimmed by 5 bases and J by 4 bases, 12 bases remained unmatched. The CDR3 sequence is CASSPTRQGWVTGELFF. The DNA for the CDR3 is TGTGCCAGCAGCCCGACTCGACAGGGGTGGGTCACCGGGGAGCTGTTTTTT.

This chain uses TRBV10-3 with TRBJ2-5; 15 bases match TRBD2. Germline trimming cut 6 bases from V and 2 bases from J; bases unmatched to any gene: 4. Germline lookup yields CDR1 ENHRY and CDR2 SYGVKD. The CDR3 contains 16 residues. CDR3 sequence (DNA): TGTGCCATCAGGGGACTAGCGGGAGGAGGGCAAGAGACCCAGTACTTC. Protein: CAIRGLAGGGQETQYF.

Regarding this clonotype: A much larger clone differs from this one at a single base, so this may be a read error. The rearrangement uses TRBV19 and TRBJ1-5, with D perhaps TRBD1 (5 bases). The CDR3 runs to 16 residues. Deletions cut 5 bases from V and 5 bases from J, with 19 bases between. Looked up from germline, CDR1 is LNHDA and CDR2 is SQIVND (reference sequence). The CDR3 region is CASSERLTEADQPQHF. DNA for the CDR3: TGTGCCAGTAGTGAGCGCCTGACAGAAGCGGATCAGCCCCAGCATTTT. Looking up the rest from reference TRBV19 and TRBJ1-5 gives the full variable domain: DGGITQSPKYLFRKEGQNVTLSCEQNLNHDAMYWYRQDPGQGLRLIYYSQIVNDFQKGDIAEGYSVSREKKESFPLTVTSAQKNPTAFYLCASSERLTEADQPQHFGDGTRLSIL.